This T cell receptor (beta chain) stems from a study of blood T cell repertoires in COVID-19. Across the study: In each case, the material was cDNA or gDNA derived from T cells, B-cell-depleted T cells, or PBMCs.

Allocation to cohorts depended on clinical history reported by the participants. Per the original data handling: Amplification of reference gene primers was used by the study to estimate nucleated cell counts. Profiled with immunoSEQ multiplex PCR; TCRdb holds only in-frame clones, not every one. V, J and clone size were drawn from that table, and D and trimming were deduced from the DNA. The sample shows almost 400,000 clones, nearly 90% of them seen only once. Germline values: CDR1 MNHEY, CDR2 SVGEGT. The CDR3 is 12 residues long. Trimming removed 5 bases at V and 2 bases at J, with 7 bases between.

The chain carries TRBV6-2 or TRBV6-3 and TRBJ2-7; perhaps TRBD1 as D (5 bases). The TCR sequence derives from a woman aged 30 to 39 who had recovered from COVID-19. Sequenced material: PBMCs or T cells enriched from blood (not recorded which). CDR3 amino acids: CASSRGPYEQYF. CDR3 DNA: TGTGCCAGCAGTAGGGGCCCCTACGAGCAGTACTTC.